These 7 T cell receptor beta chains were all obtained from the same sample, sequenced in a study of T cell responses to AZD1222 COVID-19 vaccine. TCRdb's copy holds only in-frame clones and misses some; the assay was immunoSEQ multiplex PCR. The table has about 97,000 clones, roughly 91% seen once. Sequences were derived from peripheral blood, sampled on day 0 of AZD1222 vaccination. The receptors stem from an adult in good health.

The gene calls are TRBV11-2 and TRBJ2-5, with 8 bases matching TRBD1. CDR1 and CDR2 from the germline V gene are SGHAT and FQNNGV. This CDR3 contains 13 residues. The V and J ends lost 5 bases and 5 bases, in that order; junction bases with no gene match: 4. CDR3 sequence (DNA): TGTGCCAGCAGCGGCAGGGGGCAGGAGACCCAGTACTTC. Its protein product is CASSGRGQETQYF.

The rearrangement links TRBV29-1 to TRBJ2-7; D may be TRBD1 (5 bases). Germline V gene lookup returns CDR1 SQVTM and CDR2 ANQGSEA. The CDR3 sequence is 12 residues long. V shed 5 bases and J shed 6 bases, with 14 bases lying between them. This CDR3 is CSVQWQGTEQYF. As DNA, the CDR3 is TGCAGCGTTCAATGGCAGGGAACCGAGCAGTACTTC.

The rearrangement uses TRBV5-1 and TRBJ2-7, with 10 bases fitting TRBD2. CDR1 is SGHRS, CDR2 YFSETQ, per germline. V was pared by 1 base and J by 5 bases, with 6 bases of the junction left unmatched. The CDR3 has 15 amino acids. The CDR3 bases are TGCGCCAGCAGCTTGCAGCGGGGGGGCCCTCACGAGCAGTACTTC. Amino acid sequence: CASSLQRGGPHEQYF.

The gene calls are TRBV10-3 and TRBJ2-7; 15 nucleotides match TRBD2. Germline CDR1 reads ENHRY; CDR2 reads SYGVKD. Losses at the gene ends were 11 bases for V and 5 bases for J; bases not matched to a gene: 4. The CDR3 is 13 residues long. The CDR3 DNA reads as TGTGCCTACCGGACTAGCGGGGGGGACGAGCAGTACTTC. As protein: CAYRTSGGDEQYF.

This chain uses TRBV28 with TRBJ1-5; 12 nucleotides match TRBD1. The junction had 5 bases not matched to a gene; V was cut back by 5 bases and J by 6 bases. Germline values: CDR1 MDHEN, CDR2 SYDVKM. The CDR3 sequence is 15 residues long. The CDR3: CASSPGTGGRQPQHF. CDR3 DNA sequence: TGTGCCAGCAGTCCAGGGACAGGGGGCCGTCAGCCCCAGCATTTT. Drawing the rest from reference TRBV28 and TRBJ1-5, the complete variable domain is DVKVTQSSRYLVKRTGEKVFLECVQDMDHENMFWYRQDPGLGLRLIYFSYDVKMKEKGDIPEGYSVSREKKERFSLILESASTNQTSMYLCASSPGTGGRQPQHFGDGTRLSIL.

Comment on this clone: The junction departs from the called germline gene at one end, perhaps through a read error. V is TRBV7-7 and J is TRBJ2-2; TRBD2 matches 7 bases. CDR1 SSHAT and CDR2 FNYEAQ come from the germline V gene (reference sequence). This CDR3 is built from 13 residues. The CDR3 sequence: CASTSGTTGELFF. Written as DNA, the CDR3 is TGTGCTAGCACCAGCGGGACCACCGGGGAGCTGTTTTTT. Based on the CDR3 plus reference TRBV7-7 and TRBJ2-2, the full variable domain is GAGVSQSPRYKVTKRGQDVTLRCDPISSHATLYWYQQALGQGPEFLTYFNYEAQPDKSGLPSDRFSAERPEGSISTLTIQRTEQRDSAMYRCASTSGTTGELFFGEGSRLTVL.

The chain has TRBV18 and TRBJ2-1; no clear D. The V end was cut by 2 bases, the J end by 8 bases, with 7 bases between. In germline, CDR1 is KGHSH, CDR2 LQKENI. The CDR3 has 12 amino acids. The chain's CDR3 is CASSPNLDEQFF. The CDR3 region has the DNA TGTGCCAGCTCACCAAATTTGGATGAGCAGTTCTTC. Together with reference TRBV18 and TRBJ2-1, the CDR3 gives the full variable domain: NAGVMQNPRHLVRRRGQEARLRCSPMKGHSHVYWYRQLPEEGLKFMVYLQKENIIDESGMPKERFSAEFPKEGPSILRIQQVVRGDSAAYFCASSPNLDEQFFGPGTRLTVL.